This T cell receptor beta chain was identified in a study of cytomegalovirus exposure and HLA in healthy donors. Overall study results and limits: Using the classifier, cytomegalovirus status was reportedly diagnosed with high specificity and sensitivity. Later analysis placed DRB1 highest and HLA-C lowest in TCR association rates, which differed by HLA locus. The investigators catalogued 150 or so TCR beta chains as cytomegalovirus-associated.

With regard to this clone: Its cognate antigen is unknown.

Primers included in the PCR were 60 Vbeta and 13 Jbeta primers. The data were produced by immunoSEQ multiplex PCR, yet TCRdb's version contains in-frame clones alone and is incomplete. The top ten clones hold 10% of a sample with 83,000 or so clones, about three quarters of them seen once. The CDR3 has 12 amino acids. Per germline, CDR1 MNHNS and CDR2 SASEGT. Deletions cut 2 bases from V and 8 bases from J, with 9 bases between. Sequences were obtained from PBMCs. This clonotype was sampled from a man younger than 40 in good health and CMV-seropositive. The chain joins TRBV6-1 to TRBJ1-1; D is ambiguous. Written as DNA, the CDR3 is TGTGCCAGCAGTGAAAATTTGCGGGAAGCTTTCTTT. As protein: CASSENLREAFF.